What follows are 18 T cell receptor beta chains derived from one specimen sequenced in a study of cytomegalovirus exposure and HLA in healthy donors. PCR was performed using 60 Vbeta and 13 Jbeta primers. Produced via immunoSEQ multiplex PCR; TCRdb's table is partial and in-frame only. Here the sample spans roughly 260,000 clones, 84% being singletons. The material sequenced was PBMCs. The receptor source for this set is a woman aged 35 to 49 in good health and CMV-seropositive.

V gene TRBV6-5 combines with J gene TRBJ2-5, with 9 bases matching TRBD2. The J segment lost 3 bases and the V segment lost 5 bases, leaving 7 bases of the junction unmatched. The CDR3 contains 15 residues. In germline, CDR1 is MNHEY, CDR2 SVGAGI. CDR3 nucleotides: TGTGCCAGCAGTGGCATGGGACTAGCCGAAGAGACCCAGTACTTC. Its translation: CASSGMGLAEETQYF.

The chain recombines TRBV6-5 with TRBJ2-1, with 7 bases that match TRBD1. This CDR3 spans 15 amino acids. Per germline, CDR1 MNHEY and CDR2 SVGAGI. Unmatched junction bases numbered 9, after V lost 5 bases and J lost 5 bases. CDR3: CASSRVRQGHNEQFF. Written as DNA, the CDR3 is TGTGCCAGCAGTAGAGTCCGACAGGGCCACAATGAGCAGTTCTTC.

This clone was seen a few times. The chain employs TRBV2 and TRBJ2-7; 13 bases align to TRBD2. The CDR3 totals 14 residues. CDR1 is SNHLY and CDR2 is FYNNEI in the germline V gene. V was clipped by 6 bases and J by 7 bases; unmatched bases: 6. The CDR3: CASRRGTSGNEQYF. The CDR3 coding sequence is TGTGCCAGCAGGAGGGGGACTAGCGGGAATGAGCAGTACTTC.

The CDR3 coding sequence is TGCGCCAGCAGCCAAGGCGGGGTTATGGGAGAGCAGTACTTC. Its protein product is CASSQGGVMGEQYF. The chain recombines TRBV4-3 with TRBJ2-7; D is perhaps TRBD2 (6 bases). Germline values: CDR1 LGHNA, CDR2 YSLEER. This CDR3 is 14 amino acids long. V was pared by 1 base and J by 7 bases, with 14 bases between.

The CDR3 DNA reads as TGTGCCAGCAGTGGGGCCGGTCTAGACTCCTACGAGCAGTACTTC. This gives the protein CASSGAGLDSYEQYF. The chain is built from TRBV28 and TRBJ2-7; D may be TRBD1 (5 bases). Germline loops: CDR1 MDHEN, CDR2 SYDVKM. The length of the CDR3 is 15 residues. Trimming took 5 bases from V and 0 from J, leaving 14 bases between them.

This chain's CDR3 is CASSVDRILSNEKLFF. CDR3 DNA sequence: TGTGCCAGCAGCGTGGACAGAATACTGTCTAATGAAAAACTGTTTTTT. The J gene is TRBJ1-4, the V gene TRBV5-4; weak D call: TRBD1 (6 bases). The germline V gene has CDR1 SGHNT and CDR2 YYREEE (reference sequence). V dropped 4 bases and J dropped 3 bases, with 16 bases sitting between them. The CDR3 runs to 16 residues.

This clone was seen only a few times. The CDR3 reads CASSPDSYNEQFF. The CDR3 bases are TGTGCCAGCTCACCCGACAGTTACAATGAGCAGTTCTTC. The rearrangement links TRBV18 to TRBJ2-1; a weak D match, TRBD1 (5 bases). Germline V gene data show CDR1 as KGHSH and CDR2 as LQKENI. Trimming removed 3 bases at V and 4 bases at J, with 7 bases between. This CDR3 is 13 amino acids long.

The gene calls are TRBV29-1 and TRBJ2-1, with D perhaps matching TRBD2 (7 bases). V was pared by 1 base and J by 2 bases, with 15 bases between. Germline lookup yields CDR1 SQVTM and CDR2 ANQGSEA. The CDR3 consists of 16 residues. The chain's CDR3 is CSVEGRGRGTYNEQFF. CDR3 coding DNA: TGCAGCGTTGAAGGGCGGGGGCGGGGGACCTACAATGAGCAGTTCTTC.

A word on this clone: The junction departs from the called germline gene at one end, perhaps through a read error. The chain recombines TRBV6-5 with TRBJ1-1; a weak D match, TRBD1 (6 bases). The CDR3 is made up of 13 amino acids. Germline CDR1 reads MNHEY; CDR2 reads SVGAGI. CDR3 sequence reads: CASSSGVNTEAFF. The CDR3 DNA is TGTGCCAGCAGTTCAGGGGTGAATACTGAAGCTTTCTTT.

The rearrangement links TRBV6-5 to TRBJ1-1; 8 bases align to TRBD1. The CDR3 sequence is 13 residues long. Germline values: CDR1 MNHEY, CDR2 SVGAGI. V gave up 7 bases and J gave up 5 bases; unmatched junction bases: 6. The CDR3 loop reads CASNPRGLTEAFF. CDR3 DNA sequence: TGTGCCAGCAACCCCAGGGGGCTTACTGAAGCTTTCTTT.

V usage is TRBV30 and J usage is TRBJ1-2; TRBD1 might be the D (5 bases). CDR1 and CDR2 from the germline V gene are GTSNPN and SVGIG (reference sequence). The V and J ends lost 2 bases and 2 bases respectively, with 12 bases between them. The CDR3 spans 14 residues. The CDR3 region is CAWSPDSINYGYTF. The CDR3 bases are TGTGCCTGGAGTCCTGACAGCATAAACTATGGCTACACCTTC.

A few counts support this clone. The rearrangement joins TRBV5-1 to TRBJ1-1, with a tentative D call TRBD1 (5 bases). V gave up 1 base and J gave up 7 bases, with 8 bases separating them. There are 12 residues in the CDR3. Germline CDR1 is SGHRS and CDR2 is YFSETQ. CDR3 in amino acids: CASSLTGVEAFF. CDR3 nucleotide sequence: TGCGCCAGCAGCTTGACAGGCGTTGAAGCTTTCTTT.

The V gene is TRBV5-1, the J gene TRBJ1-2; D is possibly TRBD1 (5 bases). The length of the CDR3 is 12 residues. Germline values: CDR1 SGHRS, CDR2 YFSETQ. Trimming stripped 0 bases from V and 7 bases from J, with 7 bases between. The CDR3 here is CASSLEGAGYTF. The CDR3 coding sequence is TGCGCCAGCAGCTTGGAAGGGGCTGGCTACACCTTC.

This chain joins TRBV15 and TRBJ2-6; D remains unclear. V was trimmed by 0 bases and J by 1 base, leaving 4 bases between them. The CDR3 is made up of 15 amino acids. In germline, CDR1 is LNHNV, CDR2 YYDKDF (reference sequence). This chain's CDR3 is CATSRDRSGANVLTF. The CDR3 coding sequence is TGTGCCACCAGCAGAGACCGGTCTGGGGCCAACGTCCTGACTTTC.

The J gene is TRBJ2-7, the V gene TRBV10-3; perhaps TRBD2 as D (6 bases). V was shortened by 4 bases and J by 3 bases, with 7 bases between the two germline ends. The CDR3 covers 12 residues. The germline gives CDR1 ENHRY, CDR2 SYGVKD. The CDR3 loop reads CAISGTNYEQYF. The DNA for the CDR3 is TGTGCCATCAGTGGGACTAACTACGAGCAGTACTTC.

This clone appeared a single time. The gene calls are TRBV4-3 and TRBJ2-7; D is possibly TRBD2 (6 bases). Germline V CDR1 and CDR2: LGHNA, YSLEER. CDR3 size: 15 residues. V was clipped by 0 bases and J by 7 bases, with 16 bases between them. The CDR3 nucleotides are TGCGCCAGCAGCCAAGATGGGAGTTCGGGAGAGGAGCAGTACTTC. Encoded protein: CASSQDGSSGEEQYF.

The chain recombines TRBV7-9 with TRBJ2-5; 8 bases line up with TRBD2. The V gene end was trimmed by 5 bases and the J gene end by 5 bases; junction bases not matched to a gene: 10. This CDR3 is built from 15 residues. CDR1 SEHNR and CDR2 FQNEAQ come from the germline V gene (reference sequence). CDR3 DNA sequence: TGTGCCAGCAGCGCAGGGGTATCTAGCGGGGAGACCCAGTACTTC. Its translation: CASSAGVSSGETQYF. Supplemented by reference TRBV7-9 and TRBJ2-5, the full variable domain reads DTGVSQNPRHKITKRGQNVTFRCDPISEHNRLYWYRQTLGQGPEFLTYFQNEAQLEKSRLLSDRFSAERPKGSFSTLEIQRTEQGDSAMYLCASSAGVSSGETQYFGPGTRLLVL.

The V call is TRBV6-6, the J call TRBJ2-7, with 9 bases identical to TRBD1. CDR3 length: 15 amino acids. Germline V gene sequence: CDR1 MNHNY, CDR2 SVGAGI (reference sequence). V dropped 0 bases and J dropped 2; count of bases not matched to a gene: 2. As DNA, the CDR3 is TGTGCCAGCAGTTACTCGACAGGGGGGCCCTACGAGCAGTACTTC. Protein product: CASSYSTGGPYEQYF.